This T cell receptor (beta chain) stems from a study of T cell responses to AZD1222 COVID-19 vaccine. There are a few counts of this clone. Its matching antigen is unknown. Germline V gives CDR1 SEHNR, CDR2 FQNEAQ (reference sequence). The CDR3 spans 18 residues. The V segment lost 5 bases and the J segment 4 bases; nucleotides outside the gene matches: 13. The study's findings and limits: Along spike, vaccine-associated CD4 TCRs were found throughout, with dominance at 160-218 and 743-854.

Repertoires were generated with immunoSEQ multiplex PCR, while TCRdb's copy carries only in-frame clones and drops some. The sample contains under 150,000 clones, more than 90% of which appear only once. The sequencing used peripheral blood, collected on day 0 of AZD1222 vaccination. The chain recombines TRBV7-9 with TRBJ2-2; TRBD2 matches 10 bases. This TCR was sampled from an adult in good health. CDR3 sequence reads: CASSLPSSGRKVTGELFF. In DNA form, the CDR3 reads TGTGCCAGCAGCCTACCCTCTAGCGGGAGAAAGGTCACCGGGGAGCTGTTTTTT.